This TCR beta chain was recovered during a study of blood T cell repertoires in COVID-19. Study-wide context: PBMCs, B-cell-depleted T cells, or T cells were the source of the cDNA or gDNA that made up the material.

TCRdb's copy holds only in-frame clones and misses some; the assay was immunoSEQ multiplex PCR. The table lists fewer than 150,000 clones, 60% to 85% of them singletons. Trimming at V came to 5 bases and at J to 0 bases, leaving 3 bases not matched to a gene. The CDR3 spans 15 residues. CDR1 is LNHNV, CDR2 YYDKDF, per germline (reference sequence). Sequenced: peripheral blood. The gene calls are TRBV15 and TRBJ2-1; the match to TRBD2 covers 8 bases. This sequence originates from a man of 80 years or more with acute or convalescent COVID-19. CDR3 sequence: CATSPSGFSYNEQFF. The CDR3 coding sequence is TGTGCCACCAGCCCTAGCGGGTTCTCCTACAATGAGCAGTTCTTC.